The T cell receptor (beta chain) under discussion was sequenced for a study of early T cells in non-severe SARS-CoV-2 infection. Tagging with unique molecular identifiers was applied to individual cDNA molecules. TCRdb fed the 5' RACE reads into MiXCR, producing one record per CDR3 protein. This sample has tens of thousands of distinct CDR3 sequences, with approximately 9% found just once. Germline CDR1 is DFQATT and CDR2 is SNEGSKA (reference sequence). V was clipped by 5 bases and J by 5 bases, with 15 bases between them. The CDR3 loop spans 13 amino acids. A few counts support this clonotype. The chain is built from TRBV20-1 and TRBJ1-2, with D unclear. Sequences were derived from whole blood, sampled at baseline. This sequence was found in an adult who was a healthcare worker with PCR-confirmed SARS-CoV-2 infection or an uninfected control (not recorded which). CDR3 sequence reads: CSAPRASAYGYTF. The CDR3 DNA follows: TGCAGTGCTCCCCGGGCCAGTGCATATGGCTACACCTTC.